These 10 T cell receptor beta chains originate from one sample sequenced in a study of cytomegalovirus exposure and HLA in healthy donors. This PCR relied on a set of 60 Vbeta primers and 13 Jbeta primers. TCRdb's copy holds only in-frame clones and misses some; the assay was immunoSEQ multiplex PCR. Found here are fewer than 200,000 clones, approximately 71% of them singletons; the top ten hold under 5.5%. Sequencing was performed on PBMCs. These receptors were taken from a woman aged 18-29 years in good health and CMV-seropositive.

In its sample, this clone was seen once. V usage is TRBV5-3 and J usage is TRBJ1-2; 8 nucleotides align to TRBD1. Being an ORF, TRBV5-3 has a function that is uncertain. The CDR3 sequence is 15 residues long. J gave up 5 bases and V 3 bases, and 9 bases lay outside the gene matches. CDR3 DNA: TGTGCCAGAAGCTCAACTGCCGGGACAGGTTATGGCTACACCTTC. Residues: CARSSTAGTGYGYTF.

The chain carries TRBV5-1 and TRBJ2-3, with D perhaps matching TRBD2 (6 bases). CDR1 is SGHRS, CDR2 YFSETQ, per germline. This CDR3 contains 12 residues. V dropped 3 bases and J dropped 4 bases, with 6 bases sitting between them. CDR3 residues: CASSSGADTQYF. The CDR3 DNA sequence: TGCGCCAGCAGCTCGGGGGCAGATACGCAGTATTTT. Together with reference TRBV5-1 and TRBJ2-3, the CDR3 gives the full variable domain: KAGVTQTPRYLIKTRGQQVTLSCSPISGHRSVSWYQQTPGQGLQFLFEYFSETQRNKGNFPGRFSGRQFSNSRSEMNVSTLELGDSALYLCASSSGADTQYFGPGTRLTVL.

The chain combines TRBV19 with TRBJ2-7, with 9 bases identical to TRBD1. The CDR3 consists of 15 residues. Germline lookup yields CDR1 LNHDA and CDR2 SQIVND (reference sequence). The V segment lost 5 bases and the J segment 5 bases; nucleotides outside the gene matches: 10. CDR3 loop: CASSPRRDRADEQYF. In nucleotides, the CDR3 is TGTGCCAGTAGTCCCCGCCGGGACAGGGCCGACGAGCAGTACTTC.

The chain combines TRBV10-3 with TRBJ2-2; D not resolved. The CDR3 runs 13 residues. CDR1 and CDR2 from the germline V gene are ENHRY and SYGVKD. Trimming left V 2 bases short and J 5 bases short, with 6 bases between. CDR3 region: CAISERVTGELFF. CDR3 nucleotide sequence: TGTGCCATCAGTGAGCGGGTTACCGGGGAGCTGTTTTTT.

This clone is a singleton in its sample. This chain's CDR3 is CASSQDRASNTEAFF. Written as DNA, the CDR3 is TGTGCCAGCAGCCAAGACAGGGCCTCGAACACTGAAGCTTTCTTT. The chain combines TRBV7-2 with TRBJ1-1; 7 nucleotides line up with TRBD1. The CDR3 is made up of 15 amino acids. V was pared by 5 bases and J by 1 base, with 7 bases of the junction left unmatched. Germline values: CDR1 SGHTA, CDR2 FQGNSA.

As concerns this clone: One junction end disagrees with the germline gene, perhaps due to a read error. The V and J genes are TRBV7-9 and TRBJ2-7; D is unclear. CDR1 is SEHNR, CDR2 FQNEAQ, per germline (reference sequence). This CDR3 spans 12 amino acids. The CDR3 DNA reads TGTTCCAGCACCCACACCCCCTACGAGCAGTACTTC. It translates to CSSTHTPYEQYF.

The sample holds a few counts of this clone. This chain links TRBV20-1 with TRBJ2-7; no clear D gene. The CDR3 contains 10 residues. V gave up 5 bases and J gave up 10 bases, with 12 bases separating them. Germline CDR1 reads DFQATT; CDR2 reads SNEGSKA (reference sequence). The CDR3 is CSAFSGYQYF. CDR3 DNA: TGCAGTGCTTTTTCCGGGTATCAGTACTTC.

As to this clone: Its ends do not fully match the called genes, so a read error is possible. The chain employs TRBV7-9 and TRBJ2-7, with a possible D match to TRBD2 (5 bases). The CDR3 contains 13 residues. Looked up from germline, CDR1 is SEHNR and CDR2 is FQNEAQ (reference sequence). This CDR3 is CSSSLTDWEEQYF. The CDR3 DNA reads TGTTCCAGCAGCCTCACCGACTGGGAGGAGCAGTACTTC.

The chain carries TRBV27 and TRBJ1-6; D gene unclear. The CDR3 runs 14 residues. Trimming left V 1 base short and J 10 bases short, with 11 bases between. The V gene's germline CDR1 is MNHEY and CDR2 SMNVEV (reference sequence). The CDR3 is CASSLYGGRSPLHF. Here the CDR3 DNA reads TGTGCCAGCAGTTTATACGGAGGTCGGTCACCCCTCCACTTT.

The chain is built from TRBV4-1 and TRBJ2-7, with D possibly TRBD1 on 6 matching bases. The CDR3 is made up of 14 amino acids. Per the germline V gene, CDR1 is MGHRA and CDR2 is YSYEKL. V was clipped by 2 bases and J by 2 bases, with 10 bases between them. CDR3 protein: CASSQHAGAYEQYF. For the CDR3, the DNA is TGCGCCAGCAGCCAACACGCAGGGGCCTACGAGCAGTACTTC.